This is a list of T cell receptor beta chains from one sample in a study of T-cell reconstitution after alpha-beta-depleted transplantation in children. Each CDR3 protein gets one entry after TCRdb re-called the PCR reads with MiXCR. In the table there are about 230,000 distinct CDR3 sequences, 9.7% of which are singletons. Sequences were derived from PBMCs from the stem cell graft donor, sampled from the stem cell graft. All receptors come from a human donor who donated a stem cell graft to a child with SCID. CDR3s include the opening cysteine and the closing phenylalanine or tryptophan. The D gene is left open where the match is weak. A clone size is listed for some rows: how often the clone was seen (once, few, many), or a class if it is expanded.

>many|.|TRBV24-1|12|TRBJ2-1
CATSGAGNEQFF
TGTGCCACCAGCGGCGCAGGCAATGAGCAGTTCTTC
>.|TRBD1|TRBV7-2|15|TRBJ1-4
CASSYLGQVNEKLSF
TGTGCCAGCAGCTACCTCGGACAGGTTAATGAAAAACTGTCTTTT
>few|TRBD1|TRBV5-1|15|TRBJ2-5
CASSWGQLLQETQYF
TGCGCCAGCAGCTGGGGACAGCTTTTACAAGAGACCCAGTACTTC
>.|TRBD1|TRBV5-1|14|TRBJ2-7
CASSFGDSTYEQYF
TGCGCCAGCAGCTTTGGGGACAGTACCTACGAGCAGTACTTC
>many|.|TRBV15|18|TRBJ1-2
CATSRDLGRTLPSIGYTF
TGTGCCACCAGCAGAGATTTAGGGCGGACTCTGCCCAGTATAGGCTACACCTTC
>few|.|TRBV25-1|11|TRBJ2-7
CASTSGAEQYF
TGTGCCAGCACCAGTGGCGCCGAGCAGTACTTC
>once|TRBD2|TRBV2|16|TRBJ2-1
CASSELASGGFDEQFF
TGTGCCAGCAGTGAACTCGCTAGCGGGGGGTTTGATGAGCAGTTCTTC
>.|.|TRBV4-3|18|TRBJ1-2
CASSQDLMRTGSNYGYTF
TGCGCCAGCAGCCAAGATCTTATGAGAACAGGATCCAACTATGGCTACACCTTC
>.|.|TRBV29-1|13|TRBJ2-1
CSVGGVDYNEQFF
TGCAGCGTTGGAGGGGTCGATTACAATGAGCAGTTCTTC
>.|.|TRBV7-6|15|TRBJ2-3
CASSLVPGEVDTQYF
TGTGCCAGCAGCTTAGTCCCGGGGGAGGTAGATACGCAGTATTTT
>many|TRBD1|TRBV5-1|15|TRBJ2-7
CASSLTTGGTYEQYF
TGCGCCAGCAGCTTGACTACAGGGGGTACCTACGAGCAGTACTTC